These 6 T cell receptor beta chains originate from one sample sequenced in a study of identical twins. TCRdb independently ran MiXCR on the 5' RACE reads; one entry per CDR3 protein. The sample shows about 470,000 distinct CDR3 sequences, approximately 24% of them seen only once. The same sample was also studied in work on T cells expressing NK-cell markers.

What was sequenced was CD4+ T cells sorted from blood. The receptors come from a woman between 18 and 29 years old in good health.

This clonotype came up many times. The rearrangement links TRBV27 to TRBJ2-2; the D gene is possibly TRBD1 (5 bases). V was cut by 6 bases and J by 12 bases, with 14 bases left in between. Germline loops: CDR1 MNHEY, CDR2 SMNVEV (reference sequence). This CDR3 has 12 amino acids. The CDR3 region is CASSPGWAKLFF. CDR3 in DNA: TGTGCCAGCAGCCCAGGGTGGGCGAAGCTGTTTTTT.

Points on this clonotype: With a much larger clone just one base away, this may be a read error. This rearrangement joins TRBV12-3 or TRBV12-4 to TRBJ2-2; a possible D gene is TRBD1 (7 bases). The CDR3 is 14 amino acids. Trimming removed 5 bases at V and 3 bases at J, with 10 bases between. Here the CDR3 DNA reads TGTGCCAGCAGTGCCAGGGGGGACACCGGGGAGCTGTTTTTT. Amino acids: CASSARGDTGELFF.

This clonotype was observed at least ten times. The chain uses TRBV20-1 and TRBJ2-3; 9 bases agree with TRBD2. The CDR3 runs to 14 residues. The V segment lost 3 bases and the J segment 2 bases; nucleotides outside the gene matches: 3. Germline values: CDR1 DFQATT, CDR2 SNEGSKA (reference sequence). CDR3 in amino acids: CSASVAGATDTQYF. As DNA, the CDR3 is TGCAGTGCTAGCGTAGCGGGGGCCACAGATACGCAGTATTTT.

The chain joins TRBV4-1 to TRBJ2-1; 15 bases fit TRBD2. Germline V gene lookup returns CDR1 MGHRA and CDR2 YSYEKL. V was pared by 3 bases and J by 8 bases, with 5 bases of the junction left unmatched. The CDR3 spans 16 residues. CDR3 sequence reads: CASSQGLAGGLDEQFF. For the CDR3, the DNA is TGCGCCAGCAGCCAGGGACTAGCGGGAGGTCTCGATGAGCAGTTCTTC.

J is TRBJ2-5 and V is TRBV27, with a weak D call TRBD1 (6 bases). This CDR3 spans 14 amino acids. Trimming took 5 bases from V and 7 from J, leaving 17 bases between them. The germline gives CDR1 MNHEY, CDR2 SMNVEV (reference sequence). CDR3 coding DNA: TGTGCCAGCAGTCCCGGACAGTTTTTCGGGACCCAGTACTTC. It specifies CASSPGQFFGTQYF.

The V and J genes are TRBV7-9 and TRBJ2-3; D uncertain. Per the germline V gene, CDR1 is SEHNR and CDR2 is FQNEAQ (reference sequence). The CDR3 runs to 15 residues. Trimming shortened V by 6 bases and J by 5 bases, and 18 bases separated the two germline ends. The CDR3 coding sequence is TGTGCCAGCAGTTACTCGCCGGACCGTGGAGATACGCAGTATTTT. It is translated as CASSYSPDRGDTQYF.